Presented here are 9 T cell receptor beta chains from one specimen sequenced in a study of OX40 agonist ivuxolimab in advanced cancers. The library was built by means of the immunoSEQ multiplex PCR assay. The table was pulled from immuneACCESS by TCRdb, which kept in-frame rearrangements only. Such tables lose some clones; where checked, under half of the loss comes from unresolved V genes, and the rest has no known cause. Within this sample are some 81,000 clones, with 80% to 90% of them counted one time only. The ten largest clones take up about 2% of the sample. The sequenced sample was CD4+ or CD8+ T cells sorted from blood, obtained in a trial of the OX40 agonist ivuxolimab. Receptor source: an adult with an advanced solid tumor such as melanoma, head and neck, liver or kidney cancer.

In this sample, this clone turned up once. The rearrangement joins TRBV5-5 to TRBJ1-1; the D gene is possibly TRBD1 (6 bases). In germline, CDR1 is SGHKS, CDR2 YYEKEE (reference sequence). V was clipped by 5 bases and J by 0 bases, with 11 bases between them. This CDR3 is built from 14 residues. CDR3 sequence (DNA): TGTGCCAGCAGTTGGGGGGCCATGAACACTGAAGCTTTCTTT. Translation gives CASSWGAMNTEAFF.

A note on this clone: Other nucleotide sequences in the sample specify the same CDR3. The CDR3: CASSRPRTSGGSINSYNEQFF. CDR3 in DNA: TGTGCCAGCAGTCGACCGAGGACTAGCGGGGGATCCATAAACTCCTACAATGAGCAGTTCTTC. The V and J genes are TRBV2 and TRBJ2-1, with 13 positions matching TRBD2. The CDR3 extends over 21 amino acids. The V and J ends lost 5 bases and 0 bases, in that order; junction bases with no gene match: 16. Germline CDR1 and CDR2: SNHLY and FYNNEI.

The chain recombines TRBV4-2 with TRBJ1-5; 8 nucleotides align to TRBD1. The CDR3 runs 15 residues. V was pared by 2 bases and J by 4 bases, with 4 bases of the junction left unmatched. Germline CDR1 LGHNA, CDR2 YNFKEQ. The CDR3 sequence: CASSQPGQENQPQHF. CDR3 sequence (DNA): TGTGCCAGCAGCCAACCGGGACAGGAAAATCAGCCCCAGCATTTT.

The V call is TRBV5-6, the J call TRBJ1-6; the D is unclear. V was pared by 1 base and J by 6 bases, with 2 bases between. CDR1 and CDR2 (germline): SGHDT, YYEEEE. CDR3 length: 12 residues. The DNA for the CDR3 is TGTGCCAGCAGCTTGATTAATTCACCCCTCCACTTT. Its protein product is CASSLINSPLHF.

The chain employs TRBV5-1 and TRBJ1-1; unclear D gene. In germline, CDR1 is SGHRS, CDR2 YFSETQ. The CDR3 runs 15 residues. V lost 3 bases, J lost 0 bases, and 12 bases lay in between. CDR3 coding DNA: TGCGCCAGCAGCTACCTGGGAAGCGTGAACACTGAAGCTTTCTTT. As protein: CASSYLGSVNTEAFF.

The rearrangement uses TRBV6-5 and TRBJ1-1; D possibly corresponds to TRBD1 (5 bases). CDR3 length: 13 amino acids. V lost 7 bases, J lost 4 bases, and 13 bases lay in between. Germline loops: CDR1 MNHEY, CDR2 SVGAGI. DNA for the CDR3: TGTGCCAGCATGGGGCAGGGAGTCACTGAAGCTTTCTTT. Its translation: CASMGQGVTEAFF.

V and J are TRBV7-2 and TRBJ1-5; TRBD1 is a possible D gene (5 bases). The V gene lost 1 base and the J gene lost 8 bases, with 15 bases spanning the gap. This CDR3 spans 15 amino acids. The germline V gene has CDR1 SGHTA and CDR2 FQGNSA. CDR3 bases: TGTGCCAGCAGCTTAGTGGTCCCTCGGGGGAAGCCCCAGCATTTT. Its protein product is CASSLVVPRGKPQHF.

The sample holds one count of this clone. This sequence joins TRBV29-1 and TRBJ2-1; 7 positions match TRBD1. The CDR3 extends over 13 amino acids. Germline CDR1 SQVTM, CDR2 ANQGSEA. V dropped 7 bases and J dropped 4; count of bases not matched to a gene: 7. The CDR3 nucleotides are TGCAGCGCACAGGGGCCAGATTACAATGAGCAGTTCTTC. As protein: CSAQGPDYNEQFF.

The rearrangement links TRBV7-2 to TRBJ2-7; D gene unclear. V dropped 2 bases and J dropped 5 bases, with 10 bases sitting between them. Looked up from germline, CDR1 is SGHTA and CDR2 is FQGNSA. The CDR3 is 13 residues long. The CDR3 loop is CASSLHLAHEQYF. The CDR3 coding sequence is TGTGCCAGCAGCTTACACCTTGCCCACGAGCAGTACTTC.